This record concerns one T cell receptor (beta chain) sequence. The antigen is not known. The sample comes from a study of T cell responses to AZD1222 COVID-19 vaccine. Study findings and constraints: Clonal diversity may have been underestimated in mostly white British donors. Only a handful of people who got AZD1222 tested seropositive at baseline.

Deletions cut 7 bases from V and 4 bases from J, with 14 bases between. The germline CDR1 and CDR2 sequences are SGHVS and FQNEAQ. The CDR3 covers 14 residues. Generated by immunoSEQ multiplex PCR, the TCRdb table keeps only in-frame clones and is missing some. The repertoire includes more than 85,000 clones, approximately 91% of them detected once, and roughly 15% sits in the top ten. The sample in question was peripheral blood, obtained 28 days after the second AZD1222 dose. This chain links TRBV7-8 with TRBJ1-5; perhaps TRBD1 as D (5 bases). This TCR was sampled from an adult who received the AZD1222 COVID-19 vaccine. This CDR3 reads CASIHRDLNQPQHF. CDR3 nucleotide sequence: TGTGCCAGCATTCACCGGGACTTAAATCAGCCCCAGCATTTT.